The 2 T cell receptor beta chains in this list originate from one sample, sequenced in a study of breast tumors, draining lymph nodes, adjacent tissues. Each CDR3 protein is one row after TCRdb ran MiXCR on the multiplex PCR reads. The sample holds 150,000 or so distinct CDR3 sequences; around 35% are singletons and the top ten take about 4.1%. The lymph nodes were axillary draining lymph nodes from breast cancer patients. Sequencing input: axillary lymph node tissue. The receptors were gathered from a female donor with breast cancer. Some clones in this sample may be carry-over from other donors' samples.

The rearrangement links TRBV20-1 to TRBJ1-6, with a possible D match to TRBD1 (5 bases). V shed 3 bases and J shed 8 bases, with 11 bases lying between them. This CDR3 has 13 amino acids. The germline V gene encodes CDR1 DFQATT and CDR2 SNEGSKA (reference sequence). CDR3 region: CSARVSGDSPLHF. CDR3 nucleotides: TGCAGTGCTAGGGTCTCGGGGGATTCACCCCTCCACTTT.

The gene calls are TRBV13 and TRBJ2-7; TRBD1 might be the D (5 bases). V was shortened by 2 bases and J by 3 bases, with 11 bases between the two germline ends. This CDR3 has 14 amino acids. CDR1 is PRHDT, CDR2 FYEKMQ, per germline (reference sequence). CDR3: CASSLKGQNYEQYF. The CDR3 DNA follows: TGTGCCAGCAGCTTAAAGGGGCAAAACTACGAGCAGTACTTC.